One sample yielded the 16 T cell receptor beta chains listed below, sequenced in a study of blood T cell repertoires in COVID-19. This table comes from immunoSEQ multiplex PCR, and its TCRdb copy is limited to in-frame clones, with some not included. The repertoire consists of 150,000 to 170,000 clones, with 75% to 85% occurring once and the leading ten covering around an eighth. The source material was peripheral blood. Source of these receptors: a woman aged 55-69 years with COVID-19, enrolled during active disease.

DNA of the CDR3: TGCGCCAGCTTCGGAGGGGGCCCGAACACTGAAGCTTTCTTT. It is translated as CASFGGGPNTEAFF. The gene calls are TRBV5-1 and TRBJ1-1; 7 positions match TRBD1. The CDR3 is 14 amino acids. The ends lost 7 bases at V and 1 base at J; junction bases unmatched: 7. Germline-derived CDR1 and CDR2 are SGHRS and YFSETQ.

This chain connects TRBV5-1 to TRBJ1-6; D uncertain. This CDR3 has 15 amino acids. Germline values: CDR1 SGHRS, CDR2 YFSETQ. The V gene lost 2 bases and the J gene lost 1 base, with 7 bases spanning the gap. The CDR3 DNA reads as TGCGCCAGCAGCTTTGGAGGGTCCTATAATTCACCCCTCCACTTT. This gives the protein CASSFGGSYNSPLHF.

The rearrangement uses TRBV27 and TRBJ1-5, with TRBD1 as a possible D gene (6 bases). CDR1 and CDR2 from the germline V gene are MNHEY and SMNVEV (reference sequence). This CDR3 has 15 amino acids. The germline V and J ends were trimmed by 5 bases and 3 bases, with 14 bases remaining between them. The CDR3 region has the DNA TGTGCCAGCAGTGGACGGGGGGCGATCAATCAGCCCCAGCATTTT. This translates into CASSGRGAINQPQHF.

The chain links TRBV7-8 to TRBJ2-2; 7 bases align to TRBD2. Trimming at V came to 5 bases and at J to 4 bases, leaving 7 bases not matched to a gene. The length of the CDR3 is 15 residues. Germline CDR1 reads SGHVS; CDR2 reads FQNEAQ. The CDR3 loop reads CASSISGWVTGELFF. Written as DNA, the CDR3 is TGTGCCAGCAGCATTAGCGGGTGGGTCACCGGGGAGCTGTTTTTT. Using reference TRBV7-8 and TRBJ2-2 for the parts outside the CDR3, the full variable domain is GAGVSQSPRYKVAKRGQDVALRCDPISGHVSLFWYQQALGQGPEFLTYFQNEAQLDKSGLPSDRFFAERPEGSVSTLKIQRTQQEDSAVYLCASSISGWVTGELFFGEGSRLTVL.

This sequence joins TRBV6-5 and TRBJ1-2; D remains ambiguous. Germline V gene lookup returns CDR1 MNHEY and CDR2 SVGAGI. The CDR3 is made up of 13 amino acids. V gave up 8 bases and J gave up 6 bases, with 16 bases separating them. Here the CDR3 reads CASARRMEDGYTF. The CDR3 DNA follows: TGTGCCAGCGCTAGGAGGATGGAAGATGGCTACACCTTC.

This chain joins TRBV19 and TRBJ2-3; D ambiguous. The V gene lost 10 bases and the J gene lost 2 bases, with 13 bases spanning the gap. This CDR3 has 13 amino acids. CDR1 and CDR2 from the germline V gene are LNHDA and SQIVND (reference sequence). The CDR3 protein is CATGGTSTDTQYF. CDR3 bases: TGTGCCACTGGCGGAACGTCCACAGATACGCAGTATTTT.

The chain links TRBV7-9 to TRBJ1-2; 10 bases line up with TRBD1. J lost 6 bases, V lost 2 bases, and 3 bases had no gene match. The CDR3 loop spans 14 amino acids. CDR1 SEHNR and CDR2 FQNEAQ come from the germline V gene (reference sequence). The CDR3 coding sequence is TGTGCCAGCAGCTTAACCGGGACAGGGGATGGCTACACCTTC. It is translated as CASSLTGTGDGYTF.

The V gene is TRBV19, the J gene TRBJ2-1, with D maybe TRBD1 (5 bases). Deletions cut 7 bases from V and 6 bases from J, with 13 bases between. The CDR3 is made up of 13 amino acids. CDR1 is LNHDA and CDR2 is SQIVND in the germline V gene (reference sequence). In nucleotides, the CDR3 is TGTGCCAGTAAGGGCAGGGTAGGCAATGAGCAGTTCTTC. Translated: CASKGRVGNEQFF.

V gene TRBV7-9 combines with J gene TRBJ1-1; 7 positions match TRBD1. The length of the CDR3 is 14 residues. J lost 6 bases, V lost 3 bases, and 7 bases had no gene match. Germline V gives CDR1 SEHNR, CDR2 FQNEAQ (reference sequence). This chain's CDR3 is CASSFNRGVAEAFF. CDR3 bases: TGTGCCAGCAGCTTTAACAGGGGTGTGGCTGAAGCTTTCTTT.

The chain combines TRBV6-5 with TRBJ2-1, with 11 bases fitting TRBD2. V trimming: 4 bases; J trimming: 5 bases; junction bases outside the gene matches: 7. The CDR3 runs 16 residues. From germline, CDR1 is MNHEY and CDR2 SVGAGI. This CDR3 reads CASSSIAGGVHNEQFF. The CDR3 DNA follows: TGTGCCAGCAGTTCCATAGCGGGGGGGGTCCACAATGAGCAGTTCTTC.

The chain links TRBV6-6 to TRBJ1-4; 8 bases align to TRBD1. CDR3 length: 14 residues. Germline V lookup: CDR1 MNHNY, CDR2 SVGAGI (reference sequence). Trimming removed 2 bases from V and 7 bases from J; junction bases left unmatched: 3. The CDR3 here is CASSYRQGPEKLFF. CDR3 DNA: TGTGCCAGCAGTTACCGACAGGGGCCTGAAAAACTGTTTTTT.

V usage is TRBV13 and J usage is TRBJ2-2; TRBD1 aligns across 11 bases. In germline, CDR1 is PRHDT, CDR2 FYEKMQ (reference sequence). The length of the CDR3 is 16 residues. Trimming took 4 bases from V and 6 from J; bases not matched to a gene: 7. The CDR3 region is CASSSAGQGVAGELFF. The CDR3 bases are TGTGCCAGCAGCTCAGCGGGACAGGGGGTAGCCGGGGAGCTGTTTTTT.

Concerning this clone itself: Germline and junction disagree at one end, which may indicate a read error. The V and J genes are TRBV5-8 and TRBJ1-1, with TRBD1 as a possible D gene (6 bases). This CDR3 has 12 amino acids. From germline, CDR1 is SGHTS and CDR2 YDEGEE. CDR3 coding DNA: TGTGCCAGCAGATACCTAGGGGACACGCTACTCTTT. Protein sequence: CASRYLGDTLLF.

The genes are TRBV6-6 and TRBJ1-5; D is uncertain. CDR3 length: 13 residues. The germline V gene encodes CDR1 MNHNY and CDR2 SVGAGI (reference sequence). The V gene lost 0 bases and the J gene lost 4 bases, with 4 bases spanning the gap. The CDR3 is CASSYSENQPQHF. The CDR3, as DNA: TGTGCCAGCAGTTACTCTGAGAATCAGCCCCAGCATTTT.

The chain is built from TRBV5-1 and TRBJ2-7, with D hard to call. The V end lost 0 bases, the J end lost 4 bases, and 8 bases lay between the germline ends. CDR1 SGHRS and CDR2 YFSETQ come from the germline V gene. The CDR3 has 13 amino acids. The CDR3 DNA follows: TGCGCCAGCAGCTTGGAGTCTACTTACGAGCAGTACTTC. This codes for CASSLESTYEQYF.

V usage is TRBV3-1 (or the pseudogene TRBV3-2) and J usage is TRBJ2-3; TRBD2 agrees at 7 bases. Trimming removed 4 bases from V and 1 base from J; junction bases left unmatched: 2. The CDR3 loop spans 14 amino acids. Germline V lookup: CDR1 LGHDT, CDR2 YNNKEL (reference sequence). CDR3 DNA sequence: TGTGCCAGCAGCCGCAGCGGGGGCACAGATACGCAGTATTTT. Its translation is CASSRSGGTDTQYF.